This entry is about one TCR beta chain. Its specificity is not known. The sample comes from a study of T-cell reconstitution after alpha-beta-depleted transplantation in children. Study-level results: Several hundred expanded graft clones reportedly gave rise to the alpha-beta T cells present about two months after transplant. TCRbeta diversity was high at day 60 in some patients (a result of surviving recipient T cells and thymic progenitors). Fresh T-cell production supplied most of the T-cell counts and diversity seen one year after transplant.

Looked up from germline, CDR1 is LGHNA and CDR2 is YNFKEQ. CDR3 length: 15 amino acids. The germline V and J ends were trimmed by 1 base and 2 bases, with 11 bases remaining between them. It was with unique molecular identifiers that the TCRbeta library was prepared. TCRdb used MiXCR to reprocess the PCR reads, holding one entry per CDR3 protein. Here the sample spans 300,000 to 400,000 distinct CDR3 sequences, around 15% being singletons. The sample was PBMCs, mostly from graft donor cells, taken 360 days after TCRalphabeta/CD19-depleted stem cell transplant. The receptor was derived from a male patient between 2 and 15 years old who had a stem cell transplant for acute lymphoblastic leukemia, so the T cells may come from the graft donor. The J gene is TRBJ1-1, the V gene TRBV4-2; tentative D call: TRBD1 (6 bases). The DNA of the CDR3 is TGTGCCAGCAGCCAAGTGGGGGGGCGAAACACTGAAGCTTTCTTT. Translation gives CASSQVGGRNTEAFF.